The present T cell receptor beta chain was sequenced within a study of blood T cell repertoires in COVID-19. A word on this clone: Other DNA sequences in this sample translate to the same CDR3.

The V gene end was trimmed by 5 bases and the J gene end by 1 base; junction bases not matched to a gene: 5. This CDR3 is 15 amino acids long. In germline, CDR1 is SGHNT, CDR2 YENEEA. Method: immunoSEQ multiplex PCR; TCRdb's copy keeps in-frame clones and lacks some. The table records under 200,000 clones, around 90% of them present only once. The sequencing sample was made of peripheral blood. The origin of this receptor is a man between 18 and 35 years old with acute or convalescent COVID-19. The rearrangement links TRBV11-3 to TRBJ1-1; 9 bases line up with TRBD1. CDR3 loop: CASSTGTGKNTEAFF. The CDR3 coding sequence is TGTGCCAGCAGCACCGGGACAGGGAAGAACACTGAAGCTTTCTTT.